The T cell receptor beta chain under discussion was sequenced for a study of a mutant IDH1 vaccine in newly diagnosed glioma. Profiled with immunoSEQ multiplex PCR; TCRdb holds only in-frame clones, not every one. The table shows just over 60,000 clones, with 80% to 85% occurring only once. Trimming stripped 4 bases from V and 2 bases from J, with 15 bases between. The CDR3 length is 16 residues. Germline V gene sequence: CDR1 MGHRA, CDR2 YSYEKL. With regard to this clone: Antigen: not known.

Time point in this sample: week 47, end of study. It was 300 ug of mutant IDH1 20-mer peptide that made up each vaccine dose, given with topical imiquimod. Sequencing used PBMCs, obtained from a glioma patient whose treatment included an IDH1 peptide vaccine. This sequence originates from a man aged 30 to 45 with glioma. The rearrangement links TRBV4-1 to TRBJ1-5, with D possibly being TRBD1 (6 bases). The CDR3 bases are TGCGCCAGCAGCCCTTATCAGGGGCAGGGCAATCAGCCCCAGCATTTT. It specifies CASSPYQGQGNQPQHF.